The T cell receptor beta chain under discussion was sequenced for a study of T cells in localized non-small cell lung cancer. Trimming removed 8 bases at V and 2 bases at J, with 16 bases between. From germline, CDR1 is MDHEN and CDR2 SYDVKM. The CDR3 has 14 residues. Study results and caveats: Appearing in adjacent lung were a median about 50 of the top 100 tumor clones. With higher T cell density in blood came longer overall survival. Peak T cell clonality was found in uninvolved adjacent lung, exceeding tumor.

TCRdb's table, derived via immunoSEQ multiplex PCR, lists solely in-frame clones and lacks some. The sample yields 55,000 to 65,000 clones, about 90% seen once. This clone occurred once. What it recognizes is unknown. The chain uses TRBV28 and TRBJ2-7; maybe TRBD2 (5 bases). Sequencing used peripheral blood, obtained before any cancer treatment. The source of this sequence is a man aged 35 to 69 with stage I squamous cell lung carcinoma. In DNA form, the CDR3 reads TGTGCCAGCCGTCAGGTGGCGGGCACCTACGAGCAGTACTTC. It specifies CASRQVAGTYEQYF.